The rows below give T cell receptor beta chains drawn from one sample of a study of blood T cell repertoires in COVID-19. Some clones are missing from TCRdb's copy, which holds only in-frame ones; the method was immunoSEQ multiplex PCR. The repertoire consists of 490,000 or so clones, with around 85% occurring once and the leading ten covering 6.5% to 9.5%. Source material: PBMCs or T cells enriched from blood (not recorded which). The source is an older woman who had recovered from COVID-19. Both conserved end residues are part of each CDR3. The D gene is left open where the match is weak. Where a row states a size, it is once, few, many or the class of an expanded clone; other rows omit it.

d_gene,v_gene,j_gene,abundance,CDR3aa,CDR3nt
NA,TRBV7-2,TRBJ2-1,NA,CASSLTAYNEQFF,TGTGCCAGCAGCTTAACAGCCTACAATGAGCAGTTCTTC
NA,TRBV5-1,TRBJ1-2,once,CASSLDQYGYTF,TGCGCCAGCAGCTTGGATCAATATGGCTACACCTTC
TRBD1,TRBV5-4,TRBJ2-3,NA,CASSHDRGGTQYF,TGTGCCAGCAGCCACGACAGGGGAGGTACGCAGTATTTT
NA,TRBV18,TRBJ1-6,NA,CASSPNYNSPLHF,TGTGCCAGCTCACCTAACTATAATTCACCCCTCCACTTT
NA,TRBV10-3,TRBJ1-1,NA,CAISQNTEAFF,TGTGCCATCAGTCAGAACACTGAAGCTTTCTTT
NA,TRBV7-8,TRBJ1-1,NA,CASSSGTGNTEAFF,TGTGCCAGCAGCTCGGGGACTGGGAACACTGAAGCTTTCTTT
TRBD2,TRBV11-2,TRBJ2-7,NA,CASSFSRASGAAYEQYF,TGTGCCAGCAGCTTCTCCCGGGCTAGCGGTGCCGCCTACGAGCAGTACTTC
TRBD1,TRBV6-5,TRBJ2-3,NA,CAGRPGQGADTQYF,TGTGCCGGTAGACCTGGACAGGGGGCAGATACGCAGTATTTT
TRBD1,TRBV7-2,TRBJ2-7,NA,CASSKRRDRVWEQYF,TGTGCCAGCAGCAAGAGGAGGGACAGGGTTTGGGAGCAGTACTTC
TRBD1,TRBV28,TRBJ1-2,NA,CASSFMDRTYGYTF,TGTGCCAGCAGTTTCATGGACAGGACGTATGGCTACACCTTC
NA,TRBV19,TRBJ1-3,once,CASSNRVAGNTIYF,TGTGCCAGTTCGAACAGGGTAGCTGGAAACACCATATATTTT
NA,TRBV7-6,TRBJ1-4,NA,CASSLEYAGNEKLFF,TGTGCCAGCAGCTTAGAGTATGCAGGGAATGAGAAACTGTTTTTT
NA,TRBV6-5,TRBJ2-2,NA,CASSYSAETGELFF,TGTGCCAGCAGTTACTCGGCGGAGACCGGGGAGCTGTTTTTT
NA,TRBV24-1,TRBJ2-2,NA,CATSDLRSKLFF,TGTGCCACCAGTGATTTAAGGAGTAAGCTGTTTTTT
TRBD1,TRBV7-8,TRBJ1-5,NA,CASSLDEGANQPQHF,TGTGCCAGCAGCTTAGACGAGGGGGCCAATCAGCCCCAGCATTTT
NA,TRBV13,TRBJ2-3,NA,CASSFGRGGFTDTQYF,TGTGCCAGCAGCTTTGGCCGGGGAGGCTTCACAGATACGCAGTATTTT
NA,TRBV29-1,TRBJ1-1,NA,CSVEKTGGNTEAFF,TGCAGCGTTGAAAAGACCGGGGGAAACACTGAAGCTTTCTTT
TRBD2,TRBV5-1,TRBJ2-3,NA,CASSFREGSDTQYF,TGCGCCAGCAGCTTCCGGGAGGGCTCAGATACGCAGTATTTT
NA,TRBV30,TRBJ1-3,NA,CAWSNTSTPDRENTIYF,TGTGCCTGGAGTAACACATCGACCCCCGATCGGGAAAACACCATATATTTT
TRBD1,TRBV27,TRBJ1-6,NA,CASSSGTGNSPLHF,TGTGCCAGCAGCTCCGGGACAGGCAATTCACCCCTCCACTTT
NA,TRBV4-1,TRBJ1-4,NA,CASSQANRDNEKLFF,TGCGCCAGCAGCCAAGCGAACAGGGATAATGAAAAACTGTTTTTT
NA,TRBV5-1,TRBJ2-3,NA,CASSLGHEGLNTQYF,TGCGCCAGCAGCTTGGGTCATGAGGGCCTAAATACGCAGTATTTT
NA,TRBV24-1,TRBJ1-3,NA,CAFGGYLSGNTIYF,TGTGCCTTTGGGGGGTACCTCTCTGGAAACACCATATATTTT
TRBD1,TRBV10-2,TRBJ1-5,NA,CASSVGGTGLSNQPQHF,TGCGCCAGCAGTGTAGGCGGGACAGGCCTTAGCAATCAGCCCCAGCATTTT
TRBD1,TRBV7-9,TRBJ2-2,NA,CASSLTGPGELFF,TGTGCCAGCAGCTTGACAGGGCCCGGGGAGCTGTTTTTT
NA,TRBV3-1/TRBV3-2,TRBJ2-2,NA,CASIDYLPQGHPNTGELFF,TGTGCCAGCATCGATTATCTTCCCCAGGGGCACCCGAACACCGGGGAGCTGTTTTTT
NA,TRBV2,TRBJ1-5,NA,CASSMVGQGQPQHF,TGTGCCAGCAGTATGGTGGGGCAAGGTCAGCCCCAGCATTTT
NA,TRBV2,TRBJ1-1,NA,CASSRGGRNTEAFF,TGTGCCAGCAGTCGGGGAGGGCGGAACACTGAAGCTTTCTTT
TRBD1,TRBV18,TRBJ1-4,NA,CASSPGTGPNEKLFF,TGTGCCAGCTCACCAGGGACAGGGCCTAATGAAAAACTGTTTTTT
TRBD1,TRBV3-1/TRBV3-2,TRBJ1-2,NA,CASSKTGSYYGYTF,TGTGCCAGCAGCAAGACAGGGTCCTACTATGGCTACACCTTC
NA,TRBV18,TRBJ1-2,NA,CASSPGPGAGYTF,TGTGCCAGCTCACCAGGGCCAGGGGCGGGCTACACCTTC
NA,TRBV5-1,TRBJ1-1,NA,CASSLQENTEAFF,TGCGCCAGCAGCCTCCAGGAGAACACTGAAGCTTTCTTT
TRBD1,TRBV18,TRBJ2-5,NA,CASSPVRDSQETQYF,TGTGCCAGCTCACCCGTCCGGGACAGCCAAGAGACCCAGTACTTC
NA,TRBV5-1,TRBJ2-1,NA,CASSSRDPIGNEQFF,TGCGCCAGCAGCTCGCGGGACCCGATCGGGAATGAGCAGTTCTTC
NA,TRBV7-9,TRBJ2-1,many,CASSLDRGGNEQFF,TGTGCCAGCAGCTTAGACAGGGGGGGCAATGAGCAGTTCTTC
NA,TRBV24-1,TRBJ2-6,NA,CATSDPGGANVLTF,TGTGCCACCAGTGATCCGGGGGGGGCCAACGTCCTGACTTTC
TRBD1,TRBV5-1,TRBJ2-3,NA,CASSHAGTGATDTQYF,TGCGCCAGCAGCCATGCCGGGACAGGAGCAACAGATACGCAGTATTTT
NA,TRBV9,TRBJ1-1,few,CASSNSQGQAEAFF,TGTGCCAGCAGCAACTCCCAGGGACAAGCTGAAGCTTTCTTT
TRBD1,TRBV18,TRBJ1-1,once,CASSPSSPGQGDTEAFF,TGTGCCAGCTCACCGTCCTCTCCGGGACAGGGTGACACTGAAGCTTTCTTT
TRBD2,TRBV5-1,TRBJ2-2,once,CASSLAGANTGELFF,TGCGCCAGCAGCTTAGCGGGAGCGAACACCGGGGAGCTGTTTTTT
NA,TRBV11-2,TRBJ1-1,NA,CASSLGGGQGEAFF,TGTGCCAGCAGCCTAGGAGGTGGGCAGGGAGAAGCTTTCTTT
TRBD2,TRBV4-2,TRBJ2-5,once,CASSPRTSGGAGETQYF,TGTGCCAGCAGCCCTCGGACTAGCGGGGGGGCCGGGGAGACCCAGTACTTC
NA,TRBV7-9,TRBJ1-3,NA,CASSQRTFRTGNTIYF,TGTGCCAGCAGCCAGAGGACTTTTAGGACTGGAAACACCATATATTTT
TRBD1,TRBV3-1/TRBV3-2,TRBJ1-3,NA,CASRGGTGPIVSGNTIYF,TGTGCCAGCCGAGGCGGGACAGGGCCCATAGTCTCTGGAAACACCATATATTTT
NA,TRBV6-1,TRBJ2-4,few,CASSDSRGAKNIQYF,TGTGCCAGCAGTGATAGCAGGGGTGCCAAAAACATTCAGTACTTC
NA,TRBV7-8,TRBJ2-2,NA,CASRQRNTGELFF,TGTGCCTCTCGGCAGCGGAACACCGGGGAGCTGTTTTTT
NA,TRBV21-1,TRBJ1-6,NA,CASSRHKNSGTGNSPLHF,TGTGCCAGCAGCCGACACAAAAATTCCGGGACAGGGAATTCACCCCTCCACTTT
NA,TRBV6-5,TRBJ2-3,NA,CASQLVDTQYF,TGTGCCAGCCAGCTAGTAGATACGCAGTATTTT
NA,TRBV10-2,TRBJ1-1,NA,CASSEPGRSTEAFF,TGCGCCAGCAGTGAGCCAGGGAGGAGCACTGAAGCTTTCTTT
NA,TRBV28,TRBJ1-4,NA,CASQAGVSREKLFF,TGTGCCTCACAGGCAGGTGTCTCGAGGGAAAAACTGTTTTTT
NA,TRBV1,TRBJ2-5,NA,CTSSLARGLSIRTQYF,TGCACCAGCAGCTTGGCGAGGGGACTATCGATTCGAACCCAGTACTTC
TRBD1,TRBV3-1/TRBV3-2,TRBJ2-6,NA,CASSQDRTGAGANVLTF,TGTGCCAGCAGCCAAGATCGGACAGGGGCTGGGGCCAACGTCCTGACTTTC
TRBD1,TRBV5-1,TRBJ1-4,NA,CASSGGQGNEKLFF,TGCGCCAGCAGCGGGGGACAGGGAAATGAAAAACTGTTTTTT
TRBD1,TRBV6-5,TRBJ1-6,few,CASSYSRQGDSPLHF,TGTGCCAGCAGTTACTCAAGACAGGGTGATTCACCCCTCCACTTT
NA,TRBV18,TRBJ2-1,NA,CASSPNRTSSYNEQFF,TGTGCCAGCTCTCCTAACAGGACAAGCTCCTACAATGAGCAGTTCTTC
NA,TRBV21-1,TRBJ1-6,once,CASSKDTPSPGFYNSPLHF,TGTGCCAGCAGCAAAGATACTCCCTCGCCGGGGTTCTATAATTCACCCCTCCACTTT